This T cell receptor (beta chain) derives from a study of shared clonotypes between healthy human individuals. General study findings and limits: The expectation was that sequencing depth would affect clonotype sharing among donors.

Template amounts of about 270 ng DNA, 25,000 to 35,000 T cell genomes, were employed in unsorted PBMC replicate PCRs. Original handling: Filtering differed for immunoSEQ, which gave only junction sequences without quality scores. Profiled with immunoSEQ multiplex PCR; TCRdb holds only in-frame clones, not every one. V and J calls and clone size follow that table, whereas D and trimming were derived from the DNA. The sample yields fewer than 550,000 clones, 75% to 80% seen once. None of the donors, who were healthy HIV-negative adults, had recently had acute infections or vaccinations. In the case of this clone: The antigen remains undetermined.

Material for sequencing was PBMCs. The source of this sequence is a woman in her thirties or forties in good health. Some clones in this sample may be carry-over from other donors' samples.

CDR3 sequence: CAWRRTATNEKLFF. The CDR3 DNA sequence: TGTGCCTGGAGACGGACCGCAACTAATGAAAAACTGTTTTTT. V and J are TRBV30 and TRBJ1-4, with D uncertain. CDR1 and CDR2 (germline): GTSNPN, SVGIG (reference sequence). Deletions cut 3 bases from V and 0 bases from J, with 8 bases between. The CDR3 extends over 14 amino acids.